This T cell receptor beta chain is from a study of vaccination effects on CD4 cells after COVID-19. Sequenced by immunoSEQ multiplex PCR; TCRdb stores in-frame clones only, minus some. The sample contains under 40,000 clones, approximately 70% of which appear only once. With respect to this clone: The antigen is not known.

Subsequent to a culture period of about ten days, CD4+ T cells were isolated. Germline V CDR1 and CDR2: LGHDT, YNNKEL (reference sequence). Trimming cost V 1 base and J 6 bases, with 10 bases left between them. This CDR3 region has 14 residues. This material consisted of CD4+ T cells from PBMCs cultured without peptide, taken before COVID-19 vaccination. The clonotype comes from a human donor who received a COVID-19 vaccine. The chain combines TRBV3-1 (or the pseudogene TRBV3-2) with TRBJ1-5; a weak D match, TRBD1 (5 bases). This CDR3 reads CASSQAGTGQPQHF. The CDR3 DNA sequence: TGTGCCAGCAGCCAAGCAGGGACCGGTCAGCCCCAGCATTTT.